This TCR beta chain was captured in a study of circulating and synovial CD4+ cells in juvenile arthritis. Regarding this clone: The antigen remains unidentified.

The CDR3 runs 14 residues. V trimming: 10 bases; J trimming: 0 bases; junction bases outside the gene matches: 8. Per the germline V gene, CDR1 is SSHAT and CDR2 is FNYEAQ (reference sequence). Overall study results and limits: The pathogenic-like versus bulk T cell difference escaped Vbeta family analysis. Circulating pathogenic-like lymphocytes shared a substantially higher fraction of CDR3 sequences with synovium than bulk blood. Bulk blood CD4 samples held at least an order of magnitude more or fewer genomes than CPL. These repertoires were less diverse than bulk blood CD4 repertoires.

Generated by immunoSEQ multiplex PCR, the TCRdb table keeps only in-frame clones and is missing some. The sample shows tens of thousands of clones, over 90% of them seen only once. This clonotype originated in a human donor with juvenile idiopathic arthritis. The sequenced sample was CD4+ T cells from blood. The V call is TRBV7-7, the J call TRBJ1-1, with 7 bases lining up with TRBD1. The CDR3 sequence is CAIQPGQLNTEAFF. DNA of the CDR3: TGTGCCATTCAGCCGGGACAGTTGAACACTGAAGCTTTCTTT.